The clone carrying this TCR beta chain was detected only once. Its specificity is not known. This entry comes from a study of cytomegalovirus exposure and HLA in healthy donors. Germline CDR1 and CDR2: MNHEY and SMNVEV (reference sequence). The V gene end was trimmed by 4 bases and the J gene end by 8 bases; junction bases not matched to a gene: 5. The CDR3 consists of 13 residues. Vbeta (60) and Jbeta (13) primers were used in the PCR. Libraries were prepared by immunoSEQ multiplex PCR; TCRdb keeps only in-frame clonotypes and omits some of them. The data contain about 140,000 clones, just under 85% of them singletons. General observations from the study: Productive rates of about 90% or about 30% were seen for most TCR beta V segments in an earlier analysis. For most subjects, TCR beta sequences were reported to predict HLA-A and HLA-B alleles with accuracy.

The sequence was collected from a woman aged 55-70 years in good health and CMV-seropositive. Material for sequencing was PBMCs. J is TRBJ2-3 and V is TRBV27; 8 bases map to TRBD1. The CDR3 sequence is CASSSGGEVTQYF. CDR3 nucleotides: TGTGCCAGCAGTTCAGGGGGCGAGGTTACGCAGTATTTT.